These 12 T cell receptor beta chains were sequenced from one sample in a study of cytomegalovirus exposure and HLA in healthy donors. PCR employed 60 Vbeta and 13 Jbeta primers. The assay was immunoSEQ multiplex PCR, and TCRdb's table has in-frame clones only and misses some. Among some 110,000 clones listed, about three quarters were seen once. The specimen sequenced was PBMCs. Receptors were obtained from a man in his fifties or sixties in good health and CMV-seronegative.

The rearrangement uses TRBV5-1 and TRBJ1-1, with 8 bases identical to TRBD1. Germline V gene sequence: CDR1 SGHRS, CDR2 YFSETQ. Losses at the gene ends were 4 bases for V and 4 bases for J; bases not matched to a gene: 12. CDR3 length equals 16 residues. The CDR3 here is CASSKRTGSRGTEAFF. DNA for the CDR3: TGCGCCAGCAGCAAAAGGACAGGGAGTAGGGGCACTGAAGCTTTCTTT.

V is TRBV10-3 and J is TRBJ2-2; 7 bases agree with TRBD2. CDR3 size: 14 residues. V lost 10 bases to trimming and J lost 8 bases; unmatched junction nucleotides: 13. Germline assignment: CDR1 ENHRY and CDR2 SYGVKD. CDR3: CATWGGVNQGELFF. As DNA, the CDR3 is TGTGCCACCTGGGGAGGGGTGAATCAAGGGGAGCTGTTTTTT.

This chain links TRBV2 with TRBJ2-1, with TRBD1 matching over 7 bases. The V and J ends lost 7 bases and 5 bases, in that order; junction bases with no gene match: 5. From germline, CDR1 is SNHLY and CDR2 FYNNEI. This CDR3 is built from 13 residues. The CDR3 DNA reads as TGTGCCAGCATCCGGGACAGCAACAATGAGCAGTTCTTC. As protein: CASIRDSNNEQFF.

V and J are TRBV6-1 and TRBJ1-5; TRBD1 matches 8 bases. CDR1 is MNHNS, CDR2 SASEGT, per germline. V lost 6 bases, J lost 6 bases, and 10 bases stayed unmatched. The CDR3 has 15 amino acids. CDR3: CASRLGQVPAQPQHF. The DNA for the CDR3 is TGTGCCAGCAGGTTGGGACAGGTCCCCGCTCAGCCCCAGCATTTT.

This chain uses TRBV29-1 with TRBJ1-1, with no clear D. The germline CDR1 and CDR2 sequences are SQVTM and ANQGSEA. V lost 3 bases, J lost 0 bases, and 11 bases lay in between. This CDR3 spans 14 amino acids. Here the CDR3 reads CSVDREGMNTEAFF. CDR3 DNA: TGCAGCGTTGACCGGGAGGGAATGAACACTGAAGCTTTCTTT.

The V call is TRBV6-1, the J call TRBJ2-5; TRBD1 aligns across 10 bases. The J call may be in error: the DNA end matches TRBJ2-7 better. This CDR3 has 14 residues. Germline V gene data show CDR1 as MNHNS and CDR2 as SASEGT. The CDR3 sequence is CASREDRGNNEQYF. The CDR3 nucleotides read TGTGCCAGCAGGGAGGACAGGGGGAACAACGAGCAGTACTTC.

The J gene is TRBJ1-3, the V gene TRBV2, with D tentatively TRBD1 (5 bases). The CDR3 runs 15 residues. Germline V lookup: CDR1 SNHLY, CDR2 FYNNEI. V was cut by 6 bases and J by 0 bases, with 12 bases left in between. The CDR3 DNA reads TGTGCCAGCAGACGACTGGGGGGCTCTGGAAACACCATATATTTT. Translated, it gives CASRRLGGSGNTIYF.

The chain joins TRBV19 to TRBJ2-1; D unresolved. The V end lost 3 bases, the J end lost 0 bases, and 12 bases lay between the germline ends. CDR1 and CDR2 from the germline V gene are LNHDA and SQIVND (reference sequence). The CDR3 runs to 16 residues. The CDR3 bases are TGTGCCAGTAGTATCATGGCAGTCAGCTCCTACAATGAGCAGTTCTTC. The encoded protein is CASSIMAVSSYNEQFF.

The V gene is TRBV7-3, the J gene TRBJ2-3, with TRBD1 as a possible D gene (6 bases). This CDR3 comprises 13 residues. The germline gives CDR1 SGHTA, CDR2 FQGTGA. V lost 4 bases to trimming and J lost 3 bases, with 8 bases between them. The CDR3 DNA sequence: TGTGCCAGCAGCTATGGACAGACAGATACGCAGTATTTT. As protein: CASSYGQTDTQYF.

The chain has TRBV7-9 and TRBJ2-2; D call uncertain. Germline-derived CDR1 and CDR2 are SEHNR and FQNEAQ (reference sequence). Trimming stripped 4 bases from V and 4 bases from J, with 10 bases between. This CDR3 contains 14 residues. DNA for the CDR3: TGTGCCAGCAGCTCTACCGATGTCACCGGGGAGCTGTTTTTT. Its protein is CASSSTDVTGELFF.

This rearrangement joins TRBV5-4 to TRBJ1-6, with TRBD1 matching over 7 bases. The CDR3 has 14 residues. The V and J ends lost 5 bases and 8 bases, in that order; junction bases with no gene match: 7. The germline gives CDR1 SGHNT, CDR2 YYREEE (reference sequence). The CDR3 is CASSLNRGDSPLHF. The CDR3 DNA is TGTGCCAGCAGTTTAAACAGGGGAGATTCACCCCTCCACTTT.

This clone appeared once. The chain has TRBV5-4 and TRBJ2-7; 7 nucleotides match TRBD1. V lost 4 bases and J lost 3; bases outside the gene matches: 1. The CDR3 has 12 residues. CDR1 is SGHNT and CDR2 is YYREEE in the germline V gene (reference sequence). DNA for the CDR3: TGTGCCAGCAGCAGACAGGGCTACGAGCAGTACGTC. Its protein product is CASSRQGYEQYV.